Listed below are T cell receptor beta chains from one sample, sequenced in a study of glioma-infiltrating T cells after dendritic cell vaccination. TCRdb's table, derived via immunoSEQ multiplex PCR, lists solely in-frame clones and lacks some. The data contain approximately 100,000 clones, 80% to 90% of them seen just once; the ten biggest clones take up more than 10%. The sample here was blood, taken before dendritic cell vaccination. The receptors come from a human donor with glioblastoma. CDR3s include the opening cysteine and the closing phenylalanine or tryptophan. The order of the fields is D gene, V gene, J gene, clone size, CDR3 DNA, CDR3 protein. D genes are given only for firm matches. Clone size is not always given. Where it is, it says once, few, many or a class for expanded clones.

D: TRBD1
V: TRBV30
J: TRBJ2-2
size: -
DNA: TGTGCCTGGGCAGGGGGCTGGAACACCGGGGAGCTGTTTTTT
CDR3: CAWAGGWNTGELFF

D: -
V: TRBV5-1
J: TRBJ2-3
size: -
DNA: TGCGCCAGCAGCCCGCGTCAGGGGCTAGCTACAGATACGCAGTATTTT
CDR3: CASSPRQGLATDTQYF

D: TRBD2
V: TRBV7-8
J: TRBJ2-3
size: -
DNA: TGTGCCAGCAGCTTATACCCTAGCGGGGGGGTGGATACGCAGTATTTT
CDR3: CASSLYPSGGVDTQYF

D: TRBD1
V: TRBV5-6
J: TRBJ2-7
size: -
DNA: TGTGCCAGCAGCTCTTGGTTTTGGACAGGGGAAAACTACGAGCAGTACTTC
CDR3: CASSSWFWTGENYEQYF

D: TRBD1
V: TRBV25-1
J: TRBJ1-1
size: many
DNA: TGTGCCAGCCTAAGGACAGGAGGCACTGAAGCTTTCTTT
CDR3: CASLRTGGTEAFF

D: -
V: TRBV27
J: TRBJ1-1
size: -
DNA: TGTGCCAGCAGTCTACTATACAGGGAAGCTTTCTTT
CDR3: CASSLLYREAFF

D: -
V: TRBV10-1
J: TRBJ2-1
size: -
DNA: TGCGCCAGCAGTGCAAAGATAGCGGTGGCCTACAATGAGCAGTTCTTC
CDR3: CASSAKIAVAYNEQFF

D: TRBD2
V: TRBV19
J: TRBJ2-1
size: once
DNA: TGTGCCACAAAGCGGGGTCCCTACAATGAGCAGTTCTTC
CDR3: CATKRGPYNEQFF

D: TRBD2
V: TRBV28
J: TRBJ2-2
size: -
DNA: TGTGCCAGCGGAGCGGGACGGACTAACACCGGGGAGCTGTTTTTT
CDR3: CASGAGRTNTGELFF

D: -
V: TRBV10-2
J: TRBJ1-1
size: -
DNA: TGCGCCAGCAGCGATACAGGCGAGAACACTGAAGCTTTCTTT
CDR3: CASSDTGENTEAFF

D: -
V: TRBV6-5
J: TRBJ1-1
size: -
DNA: TGTGCCAGCAGACATAACAGGGTTCTCGAAGCTTTCTTT
CDR3: CASRHNRVLEAFF

D: -
V: TRBV6-5
J: TRBJ2-5
size: -
DNA: TGTGCCAGCAGTTTCATAAGGGGAACCGGGGAGACCCAGTACTTC
CDR3: CASSFIRGTGETQYF

D: TRBD1
V: TRBV12-5
J: TRBJ2-7
size: -
DNA: TGTGCTAGTGGTTTGATGGGACAGGAGAGGTACGAGCAGTACTTC
CDR3: CASGLMGQERYEQYF

D: TRBD1
V: TRBV30
J: TRBJ1-2
size: once
DNA: TGTGCCTGGAGTGCCCCTGACAGGGCGGTATATGGCTACACCTTC
CDR3: CAWSAPDRAVYGYTF

D: -
V: TRBV5-5
J: TRBJ1-5
size: -
DNA: TGTGCCAGCAGCTACCAGGGGACCAATCAGCCCCAGCATTTT
CDR3: CASSYQGTNQPQHF

D: -
V: TRBV5-1
J: TRBJ2-5
size: -
DNA: TGCGCCAGCAGCTTGGCCCCGGGGGACCAAGAGACCCAGTACTTC
CDR3: CASSLAPGDQETQYF

D: -
V: TRBV7-6
J: TRBJ1-2
size: -
DNA: TGTGCCAGCAGCTTAGGAGTGGGCGGCTACACCTTC
CDR3: CASSLGVGGYTF

D: -
V: TRBV29-1
J: TRBJ2-3
size: -
DNA: TGCAGCGTTGATGGGGGCCCCACAGATACGCAGTATTTT
CDR3: CSVDGGPTDTQYF

D: -
V: TRBV27
J: TRBJ1-2
size: -
DNA: TGTGCCAGCAGTTTTGGGGCACCTACAAACTATGGCTACACCTTC
CDR3: CASSFGAPTNYGYTF

D: TRBD1
V: TRBV4-1
J: TRBJ2-2
size: -
DNA: TGCGCCAGCAGCCCGCTAGGGACAGGGAACACCGGGGAGCTGTTTTTT
CDR3: CASSPLGTGNTGELFF

D: TRBD1
V: TRBV7-2
J: TRBJ2-1
size: -
DNA: TGTGCCAGCAGTTCCCGGACAGGGGCGACCTACAATGAGCAGTTCTTC
CDR3: CASSSRTGATYNEQFF

D: -
V: TRBV29-1
J: TRBJ2-3
size: -
DNA: TGCAGCGTTGAATTCGGTAGCCCAGATACGCAGTATTTT
CDR3: CSVEFGSPDTQYF

D: TRBD1
V: TRBV6-6
J: TRBJ1-2
size: few
DNA: TGTGCCAGCAGTTACTGGGACAGGGAAGGCTACACCTTC
CDR3: CASSYWDREGYTF

D: TRBD1
V: TRBV5-1
J: TRBJ2-1
size: -
DNA: TGCGCCAGCAGCCTCCCTGACAGGGGCAATGAGCAGTTCTTC
CDR3: CASSLPDRGNEQFF

D: -
V: TRBV5-1
J: TRBJ1-1
size: -
DNA: TGCGCCAGCAGCTTGTTGGGCACAGGGCAGAACACTGAAGCTTTCTTT
CDR3: CASSLLGTGQNTEAFF

D: TRBD2
V: TRBV7-7
J: TRBJ2-5
size: few
DNA: TGTGCTAGCAGCGGGGGCCCCCAAGAGACCCAGTACTTC
CDR3: CASSGGPQETQYF

D: -
V: TRBV27
J: TRBJ2-7
size: -
DNA: TGTGCCAGCAGTTTGGGAGGAGTATACGAGCAGTACTTC
CDR3: CASSLGGVYEQYF

D: -
V: TRBV5-1
J: TRBJ1-4
size: -
DNA: TGCGCCAGCAGCCTCGGGACTTCTAATGAAAAACTGTTTTTT
CDR3: CASSLGTSNEKLFF

D: -
V: TRBV27
J: TRBJ2-3
size: -
DNA: TGTGCCAGCAGTAACAGGGACACAGATACGCAGTATTTT
CDR3: CASSNRDTDTQYF

D: -
V: TRBV27
J: TRBJ1-5
size: few
DNA: TGTGCCAGCAGTTACAGGGATAGCAATCAGCCCCAGCATTTT
CDR3: CASSYRDSNQPQHF

D: -
V: TRBV11-2
J: TRBJ2-2
size: once
DNA: TGTGCCAGCAGCTCCCCGCGCCAGAACACCGGGGAGCTGTTTTTT
CDR3: CASSSPRQNTGELFF

D: TRBD1
V: TRBV7-7
J: TRBJ2-5
size: -
DNA: TGTGCTAGCAGTTACGACAGGGAAGAGACCCAGTACTTC
CDR3: CASSYDREETQYF

D: TRBD1
V: TRBV20-1
J: TRBJ1-2
size: -
DNA: TGCAGTGCTGGGGACAGGGTCGCCACCTTC
CDR3: CSAGDRVATF

D: TRBD1
V: TRBV6-1
J: TRBJ1-2
size: few
DNA: TGTGCCAGCAGTTCTCCGGGACAGGGAATATATGGCTACACCTTC
CDR3: CASSSPGQGIYGYTF

D: TRBD2
V: TRBV30
J: TRBJ2-3
size: -
DNA: TGTGCCTGGAGCGTTAGCGGGGTTAGCACAGATACGCAGTATTTT
CDR3: CAWSVSGVSTDTQYF

D: TRBD1
V: TRBV10-1
J: TRBJ1-1
size: -
DNA: TGCGCCAGCAGTGGATATAGGACAGGGCGGGAAGCTTTCTTT
CDR3: CASSGYRTGREAFF

D: TRBD1
V: TRBV6-4
J: TRBJ1-2
size: -
DNA: TGTGCCAGCACTCCCGGGACAGGGGGCTATGGCTACACCTTC
CDR3: CASTPGTGGYGYTF

D: TRBD2
V: TRBV5-4
J: TRBJ2-1
size: -
DNA: TGTGCCAGCAGGGGGGGGTACAATGAGCAGTTCTTC
CDR3: CASRGGYNEQFF

D: TRBD1
V: TRBV6-5
J: TRBJ2-3
size: -
DNA: TGTGCCAGCAGCCGTGCCGGGACAGGTCAAGATACGCAGTATTTT
CDR3: CASSRAGTGQDTQYF

D: -
V: TRBV19
J: TRBJ1-5
size: -
DNA: TGTGCCAGTAGTATGGACAGTCAGCCCCAGCATTTT
CDR3: CASSMDSQPQHF

D: -
V: TRBV5-4
J: TRBJ2-2
size: -
DNA: TGTGCCAGCAGCCCCCGTCCTCGGGGGGCGGACACCGGGGAGCTGTTTTTT
CDR3: CASSPRPRGADTGELFF

D: -
V: TRBV2
J: TRBJ2-3
size: -
DNA: TGTGCCAGCACGTCCTCAGATACGCAGTATTTT
CDR3: CASTSSDTQYF

D: TRBD1
V: TRBV30
J: TRBJ1-1
size: -
DNA: TGTGCCTGGAGCGGACAGGGGGGAACTGAAGCTTTCTTT
CDR3: CAWSGQGGTEAFF

D: TRBD1
V: TRBV10-3
J: TRBJ1-2
size: few
DNA: TGTGCCACCTGGACAGGGAGTACCTATGGCTACACCTTC
CDR3: CATWTGSTYGYTF

D: -
V: TRBV13
J: TRBJ2-5
size: -
DNA: TGTGCCAGCAGCCGGGAGAGGGGCCAAGAGACCCAGTACTTC
CDR3: CASSRERGQETQYF

D: -
V: TRBV4-1
J: TRBJ1-5
size: -
DNA: TGCGCCAGCAGCCAGAGTCGAGAGGCGGTAGGTGATCAGCCCCAGCATTTT
CDR3: CASSQSREAVGDQPQHF

D: -
V: TRBV19
J: TRBJ1-3
size: -
DNA: TGTGCCAGTGCACCAGGGTTACCCTCTGGAAACACCATATATTTT
CDR3: CASAPGLPSGNTIYF

D: -
V: TRBV13
J: TRBJ2-2
size: -
DNA: TGTGCCAGCAGCTTAGGCAGGGGTCCCGGGGAGCTGTTTTTT
CDR3: CASSLGRGPGELFF

D: -
V: TRBV29-1
J: TRBJ2-1
size: -
DNA: TGCAGCGTTGATGCAGCGAGCTCCTACAATGAGCAGTTCTTC
CDR3: CSVDAASSYNEQFF

D: TRBD1
V: TRBV4-2
J: TRBJ1-5
size: -
DNA: TGTGCCAGCAGCCTTGATGGACAGGGAAATCAGCCCCAGCATTTT
CDR3: CASSLDGQGNQPQHF

D: TRBD2
V: TRBV19
J: TRBJ2-1
size: -
DNA: TGTGCCAGTAGTATAGGTGGACTAGCGGGGGGCTCCTACAATGAGCAGTTCTTC
CDR3: CASSIGGLAGGSYNEQFF

D: TRBD1
V: TRBV10-1
J: TRBJ2-7
size: -
DNA: TGCGCCAGCAGCGACGGGACAGGGGGCCTATCCGAGCAGTACTTC
CDR3: CASSDGTGGLSEQYF

D: -
V: TRBV7-2
J: TRBJ1-1
size: -
DNA: TGTGCCAGCAGCCTCCCGGGAGGGAGTATGAACACTGAAGCTTTCTTT
CDR3: CASSLPGGSMNTEAFF

D: TRBD1
V: TRBV13
J: TRBJ1-1
size: -
DNA: TGTGCCAGCAGCTCCGGGACAGGGGTGGGGAACACTGAAGCTTTCTTT
CDR3: CASSSGTGVGNTEAFF

D: TRBD2
V: TRBV6-1
J: TRBJ2-7
size: few
DNA: TGTGCCAGCAGTGATAGGAGTTTAGCGGGGTCACTTAGCTCCTACGAGCAGTACTTC
CDR3: CASSDRSLAGSLSSYEQYF

D: -
V: TRBV7-3
J: TRBJ1-1
size: -
DNA: TGTGCCAGCAGCTTATCGGTCAGCGGTGACGCGAACACTGAAGCTTTCTTT
CDR3: CASSLSVSGDANTEAFF

D: TRBD2
V: TRBV30
J: TRBJ2-1
size: -
DNA: TGTGCCTGTGTAGGAGCGGGGGGGCCCAATGAGCAGTTCTTC
CDR3: CACVGAGGPNEQFF

D: TRBD1
V: TRBV5-8
J: TRBJ2-1
size: -
DNA: TGTGCCAGCAGCTTTCGGGACAGGTTGTACAATGAGCAGTTCTTC
CDR3: CASSFRDRLYNEQFF

D: -
V: TRBV6-5
J: TRBJ1-5
size: few
DNA: TGTGCCAGCAGTACGCAGGGGCGGCCCCAGCATTTT
CDR3: CASSTQGRPQHF

D: -
V: TRBV18
J: TRBJ2-3
size: few
DNA: TGTGCCAGCTCACCTACACCCGATCCTAGCACAGATACGCAGTATTTT
CDR3: CASSPTPDPSTDTQYF